Below, 17 T cell receptor beta chains from the same sample are listed, as sequenced in a study of blood T cell repertoires in COVID-19. Repertoires were generated with immunoSEQ multiplex PCR, while TCRdb's copy carries only in-frame clones and drops some. The data contain about 320,000 clones, 70% to 90% of them singletons. The sample was peripheral blood. These receptors came from a human donor in a cohort sampled during active COVID-19.

The chain couples TRBV18 to TRBJ1-2; 10 bases match TRBD1. Trimming at V came to 3 bases and at J to 11 bases, leaving 9 bases not matched to a gene. CDR1 and CDR2 (germline): KGHSH, LQKENI. The CDR3 spans 14 residues. The CDR3 region has the DNA TGTGCCAGCTCACCCTCCGGGACAGGGGTTGGGTACACCTTC. Amino acids: CASSPSGTGVGYTF. The full variable domain, in which reference TRBV18 and TRBJ1-2 provide the parts outside the CDR3, is NAGVMQNPRHLVRRRGQEARLRCSPMKGHSHVYWYRQLPEEGLKFMVYLQKENIIDESGMPKERFSAEFPKEGPSILRIQQVVRGDSAAYFCASSPSGTGVGYTFGSGTRLTVV.

The sample holds a few counts of this clone. The J gene is TRBJ1-1, the V gene TRBV3-1 (or the pseudogene TRBV3-2); D may be TRBD1 (5 bases). The CDR3 is 14 amino acids. Germline-derived CDR1 and CDR2 are LGHDT and YNNKEL (reference sequence). V was clipped by 5 bases and J by 4 bases, with 14 bases between them. The CDR3 is CASSGRDYGTEAFF. CDR3 nucleotide sequence: TGTGCCAGCAGCGGCAGGGACTATGGCACTGAAGCTTTCTTT.

V usage is TRBV7-9 and J usage is TRBJ1-2; TRBD1 agrees at 7 bases. V dropped 4 bases and J dropped 4; count of bases not matched to a gene: 12. The germline CDR1 and CDR2 sequences are SEHNR and FQNEAQ (reference sequence). The CDR3 loop spans 16 amino acids. For the CDR3, the DNA is TGTGCCAGCAGCTATACAAGGGGGCGCGAAGGCTATGGCTACACCTTC. Translating it yields CASSYTRGREGYGYTF. Combining the CDR3 with reference TRBV7-9 and TRBJ1-2 gives the whole variable domain DTGVSQNPRHKITKRGQNVTFRCDPISEHNRLYWYRQTLGQGPEFLTYFQNEAQLEKSRLLSDRFSAERPKGSFSTLEIQRTEQGDSAMYLCASSYTRGREGYGYTFGSGTRLTVV.

The chain carries TRBV5-1 and TRBJ2-1; D is perhaps TRBD2 (5 bases). With 4 bases removed from V and 7 bases from J, the gap between germline ends came to 9 bases. The CDR3 length is 12 residues. The germline CDR1 and CDR2 sequences are SGHRS and YFSETQ. The CDR3 DNA follows: TGCGCCAGCAGCCCCGGGATGAATGAGCAGTTCTTC. It codes for CASSPGMNEQFF.

The chain couples TRBV19 to TRBJ2-2, with a tentative D call TRBD2 (5 bases). CDR1 and CDR2 (germline): LNHDA, SQIVND (reference sequence). CDR3 length: 14 residues. V lost 2 bases and J lost 7, with 11 bases in between. The CDR3: CASSITGVGGELFF. CDR3 coding DNA: TGTGCCAGTAGTATAACCGGGGTCGGCGGGGAGCTGTTTTTT.

This chain uses TRBV3-1 (or the pseudogene TRBV3-2) with TRBJ1-3; no reliable D call. The CDR3 spans 15 residues. The V end was cut by 0 bases, the J end by 0 bases, with 6 bases between. Germline lookup yields CDR1 LGHDT and CDR2 YNNKEL (reference sequence). The CDR3 DNA reads TGTGCCAGCAGCCAAGATTTGAGCTCTGGAAACACCATATATTTT. Its translation: CASSQDLSSGNTIYF.

The gene calls are TRBV4-1 and TRBJ1-1, with 8 nucleotides matching TRBD1. Germline V CDR1 and CDR2: MGHRA, YSYEKL. This CDR3 contains 17 residues. The junction had 12 bases not matched to a gene; V was cut back by 4 bases and J by 2 bases. CDR3 DNA: TGCGCCAGCAGCCGGATACCGGGACAGGCGGACAACACTGAAGCTTTCTTT. Amino acids: CASSRIPGQADNTEAFF.

J is TRBJ2-1 and V is TRBV7-8, with TRBD1 matching 9 bases. This CDR3 has 17 residues. V shed 1 base, J shed 8 bases, and the junction held 12 bases outside the gene matches. Germline V gene lookup returns CDR1 SGHVS and CDR2 FQNEAQ. The CDR3 spells CASSLVFLGQGFDEQFF. The CDR3 nucleotides are TGTGCCAGCAGCTTAGTCTTTCTGGGACAGGGATTCGATGAGCAGTTCTTC.

The gene calls are TRBV7-8 and TRBJ1-2; the D is unclear. The CDR3 loop spans 15 amino acids. The V end was cut by 3 bases, the J end by 2 bases, with 13 bases between. Germline V lookup: CDR1 SGHVS, CDR2 FQNEAQ. CDR3 coding DNA: TGTGCCAGCAGCTTGGACCTGGGAGGGAACTATGGCTACACCTTC. This translates into CASSLDLGGNYGYTF.

The J gene is TRBJ2-3, the V gene TRBV3-1 (or the pseudogene TRBV3-2); perhaps TRBD2 as D (5 bases). From germline, CDR1 is LGHDT and CDR2 YNNKEL (reference sequence). V lost 0 bases and J lost 6, with 13 bases in between. CDR3 length: 15 amino acids. The CDR3 here is CASSQDGLAADTQYF. As DNA, the CDR3 is TGTGCCAGCAGCCAAGACGGCCTAGCAGCGGATACGCAGTATTTT.

The V and J genes are TRBV5-1 and TRBJ2-7; TRBD2 is a possible D gene (5 bases). Trimming cost V 4 bases and J 2 bases, with 10 bases left between them. The germline V gene has CDR1 SGHRS and CDR2 YFSETQ. This CDR3 region has 13 residues. CDR3 amino acids: CASSPEVAYEQYF. CDR3 DNA: TGCGCCAGCAGCCCGGAGGTGGCCTACGAGCAGTACTTC.

The chain links TRBV15 to TRBJ1-1; 7 bases are shared with TRBD1. CDR3 size: 19 residues. Per the germline V gene, CDR1 is LNHNV and CDR2 is YYDKDF (reference sequence). Unmatched junction bases numbered 17, after V lost 1 base and J lost 3 bases. The DNA of the CDR3 is TGTGCCACCAGCAGAGGGGTCCTCAAGGGGGCAGGAGGGTACACTGAAGCTTTCTTT. Its translation: CATSRGVLKGAGGYTEAFF.

The chain carries TRBV12-3 or TRBV12-4 and TRBJ2-3; D is uncertain. CDR3 length: 13 residues. The V end lost 7 bases, the J end lost 2 bases, and 10 bases lay between the germline ends. In nucleotides, the CDR3 is TGTGCCAGCACTACCGGAGTCACAGATACGCAGTATTTT. It translates to CASTTGVTDTQYF.

The rearrangement joins TRBV9 to TRBJ2-7, with 9 bases fitting TRBD1. With V trimmed by 0 bases and J by 6 bases, 13 bases remained unmatched. The CDR3 is made up of 17 amino acids. Germline V gene data show CDR1 as SGDLS and CDR2 as YYNGEE. CDR3 DNA: TGTGCCAGCAGCGTAGATTGGCGGGGGACAGGGAGGTTCGAGCAGTACTTC. Amino acid sequence: CASSVDWRGTGRFEQYF.

The rearrangement links TRBV6-6 to TRBJ1-5, with D possibly matching TRBD1 (5 bases). Germline V CDR1 and CDR2: MNHNY, SVGAGI (reference sequence). With 4 bases removed from V and 4 bases from J, the gap between germline ends came to 11 bases. The CDR3 has 14 residues. The CDR3 DNA sequence: TGTGCCAGCAGTTTCGGCCAGGGAAATCAGCCCCAGCATTTT. It yields the protein CASSFGQGNQPQHF.

This chain uses TRBV4-1 with TRBJ2-7; perhaps TRBD1 as D (6 bases). The CDR3 is 13 residues long. The germline CDR1 and CDR2 sequences are MGHRA and YSYEKL. Trimming shortened V by 1 base and J by 6 bases, and 10 bases separated the two germline ends. The CDR3 sequence: CASSQVPRGEQYF. The CDR3 coding sequence is TGCGCCAGCAGCCAAGTGCCCAGGGGCGAGCAGTACTTC.

This sequence joins TRBV7-6 and TRBJ1-2, with 10 bases lining up with TRBD1. Per germline, CDR1 SGHVS and CDR2 FNYEAQ. Trimming cost V 0 bases and J 2 bases; bases outside gene matches: 3. The CDR3 runs to 16 residues. CDR3 sequence reads: CASSLAVGQGNYGYTF. The CDR3 DNA reads TGTGCCAGCAGCTTAGCTGTGGGACAGGGGAACTATGGCTACACCTTC.